This T cell receptor beta chain was documented in a study of blood T cell repertoires in COVID-19. V lost 6 bases and J lost 6, with 18 bases in between. The germline V gene encodes CDR1 KGHSH and CDR2 LQKENI. This CDR3 has 14 amino acids. Per the authors' pipeline: Amplifying reference gene primers gave estimates of nucleated cell counts. The table came from immunoSEQ multiplex PCR; TCRdb's copy has only in-frame clones and leaves some out. V, J and clone size are taken as reported in that table, and D and trimming were inferred from the DNA itself. This sample carries some 350,000 clones, about 89% of them seen once, and the ten largest clones take about 6%. This clone was recorded once. Seattle researchers signed up patients amid active infection and tracked them longitudinally.

Sequenced material: peripheral blood. This sequence joins TRBV18 and TRBJ2-7; D gene ambiguous. The sequence was obtained from a woman between 50 and 59 years old with COVID-19, enrolled during active disease. In DNA form, the CDR3 reads TGTGCCAGCTCTGAACTGCCCCACCTTCCCGAGCAGTACTTC. It yields the protein CASSELPHLPEQYF.